Listed below are T cell receptor beta chains from one sample, sequenced in a study of blood T cells in healthy people across ages. In TCRdb, the 5' RACE reads were re-called with MiXCR into one record per CDR3 protein. The data hold hundreds of thousands of distinct CDR3 sequences, with around 38% observed a single time. The sample taken for sequencing was blood. The receptors stem from a man older than 75 in good health. The CDR3 runs from the conserved cysteine through the conserved F or W. Clone sizes are given selectively: once, few, many, or a class where the clone is expanded.

clone_size: many
j_call: TRBJ2-7
v_call: TRBV28
cdr3_aa: CASSFRGRSYEQYF

clone_size: NA
j_call: TRBJ1-5
v_call: TRBV7-9
cdr3_aa: CASSLEGASNQPQHF

clone_size: few
j_call: TRBJ1-2
v_call: TRBV6-2/TRBV6-3
cdr3_aa: CASSYIRGYGYTF

clone_size: many
j_call: TRBJ2-1
v_call: TRBV6-2/TRBV6-3
cdr3_aa: CASSYRIGGDEQFF

clone_size: few
j_call: TRBJ2-7
v_call: TRBV11-2
cdr3_aa: CATSIGQGGYEQYF

clone_size: NA
j_call: TRBJ2-7
v_call: TRBV28
cdr3_aa: CATSQGNRYEQYF

clone_size: NA
j_call: TRBJ2-2
v_call: TRBV29-1
cdr3_aa: CSAEVNGGELFF

clone_size: NA
j_call: NA
v_call: TRBV4-2
cdr3_aa: CASSQEFVSTGTFRVETQYF

clone_size: few
j_call: TRBJ1-1
v_call: TRBV21-1
cdr3_aa: CASTSGRSSRGAFF

clone_size: NA
j_call: TRBJ1-6
v_call: TRBV6-5
cdr3_aa: CASSYDRGVTNSPLHF

clone_size: many
j_call: TRBJ2-1
v_call: TRBV6-2/TRBV6-3
cdr3_aa: CASSPIQGNEQFF

clone_size: NA
j_call: TRBJ1-1
v_call: TRBV6-2/TRBV6-3
cdr3_aa: CASSYQSFEAFF

clone_size: few
j_call: TRBJ1-2
v_call: TRBV4-3
cdr3_aa: CASSRTSVRGFGYTF

clone_size: NA
j_call: TRBJ1-2
v_call: TRBV20-1
cdr3_aa: CSAPGPVVDDGYTF

clone_size: NA
j_call: NA
v_call: TRBV4-3
cdr3_aa: CASSQDPGTGSSYNEQYF

clone_size: NA
j_call: TRBJ1-4
v_call: TRBV20-1
cdr3_aa: CSAPWDKGGTNEKLFF

clone_size: many
j_call: TRBJ2-3
v_call: TRBV4-3
cdr3_aa: CASSQERADTDTQYF

clone_size: many
j_call: TRBJ2-7
v_call: TRBV28
cdr3_aa: CASSSQGTSYEQYF

clone_size: NA
j_call: TRBJ2-1
v_call: TRBV12-3/TRBV12-4
cdr3_aa: CASSKLYRDREFF

clone_size: few
j_call: TRBJ2-1
v_call: TRBV5-1
cdr3_aa: CASSLVLYAGADNEQFF

clone_size: NA
j_call: TRBJ2-1
v_call: TRBV7-9
cdr3_aa: CASSPGSGFYNEQFF

clone_size: NA
j_call: TRBJ1-6
v_call: TRBV6-5
cdr3_aa: CASSYQTGTGAPLHF

clone_size: few
j_call: TRBJ2-3
v_call: TRBV7-2
cdr3_aa: CASSSGGTGGADTQYF

clone_size: NA
j_call: TRBJ1-1
v_call: TRBV28
cdr3_aa: CASSLAGGGAFF

clone_size: NA
j_call: TRBJ2-7
v_call: TRBV9
cdr3_aa: CASSVESNNYEQYF

clone_size: few
j_call: TRBJ2-7
v_call: TRBV12-3/TRBV12-4
cdr3_aa: CASRPPENEQYF

clone_size: NA
j_call: TRBJ2-1
v_call: TRBV7-2
cdr3_aa: CASSSPPTYNEQFF

clone_size: NA
j_call: TRBJ1-6
v_call: TRBV10-3
cdr3_aa: CAIRRQGLDNSPLHF

clone_size: few
j_call: TRBJ2-5
v_call: TRBV21-1
cdr3_aa: CASSKDPGAGQGIHEQYF

clone_size: few
j_call: TRBJ1-1
v_call: TRBV7-9
cdr3_aa: CASSLRQATEAFF

clone_size: NA
j_call: TRBJ1-4
v_call: TRBV28
cdr3_aa: CASRTPGTANEKLFF

clone_size: few
j_call: TRBJ2-1
v_call: TRBV20-1
cdr3_aa: CSAHRLEPAASYNEQFF

clone_size: NA
j_call: TRBJ1-1
v_call: TRBV20-1
cdr3_aa: CSARDTPGISGTEAFF

clone_size: NA
j_call: TRBJ2-5
v_call: TRBV28
cdr3_aa: CASRQRGLAGTFWEQYF

clone_size: NA
j_call: TRBJ1-1
v_call: TRBV29-1
cdr3_aa: CSVRHGGTEAFF

clone_size: NA
j_call: TRBJ1-6
v_call: TRBV6-1
cdr3_aa: CASSSRTGVNSPLHF

clone_size: once
j_call: TRBJ2-7
v_call: TRBV11-2
cdr3_aa: CASSFELLLAGGRHEQYF

clone_size: NA
j_call: TRBJ1-6
v_call: TRBV7-2
cdr3_aa: CASSTSRTTYSPLHF

clone_size: NA
j_call: TRBJ1-2
v_call: TRBV19
cdr3_aa: CASGPKTEYGYTF

clone_size: few
j_call: TRBJ2-3
v_call: TRBV6-2/TRBV6-3
cdr3_aa: CASSYSGFRTSTDTQYF

clone_size: once
j_call: TRBJ2-5
v_call: TRBV18
cdr3_aa: CASSPLQRTSGSQETQYF

clone_size: NA
j_call: TRBJ1-5
v_call: TRBV5-4
cdr3_aa: CASSLSGTNQPQHF

clone_size: many
j_call: TRBJ2-7
v_call: TRBV7-9
cdr3_aa: CASSRGQESYEQYF

clone_size: many
j_call: TRBJ2-5
v_call: TRBV20-1
cdr3_aa: CSASNTQYQETQYF

clone_size: NA
j_call: TRBJ2-1
v_call: TRBV5-4
cdr3_aa: CASSLREGQSEQFF

clone_size: NA
j_call: TRBJ2-1
v_call: TRBV4-1
cdr3_aa: CASSQVEAGDQETQFF

clone_size: NA
j_call: TRBJ2-1
v_call: TRBV7-3
cdr3_aa: CASSLSVVSYNEQFF

clone_size: few
j_call: TRBJ2-7
v_call: TRBV5-1
cdr3_aa: CASMDETSSYEQYF

clone_size: few
j_call: TRBJ1-1
v_call: TRBV4-2
cdr3_aa: CASSQDHRTDTEAFF

clone_size: NA
j_call: TRBJ1-5
v_call: TRBV19
cdr3_aa: CASSIDSSNQPQHF

clone_size: NA
j_call: TRBJ2-4
v_call: TRBV7-9
cdr3_aa: CASNRGNIQYF

clone_size: many
j_call: TRBJ2-2
v_call: TRBV29-1
cdr3_aa: CSVVGQTNTGELFF

clone_size: few
j_call: TRBJ2-7
v_call: TRBV2
cdr3_aa: CASSEEDSPSYEQYF

clone_size: few
j_call: TRBJ2-7
v_call: TRBV28
cdr3_aa: CASSSPRPHQQYF

clone_size: few
j_call: NA
v_call: TRBV29-1
cdr3_aa: CSATNSGTGAVNEQYF